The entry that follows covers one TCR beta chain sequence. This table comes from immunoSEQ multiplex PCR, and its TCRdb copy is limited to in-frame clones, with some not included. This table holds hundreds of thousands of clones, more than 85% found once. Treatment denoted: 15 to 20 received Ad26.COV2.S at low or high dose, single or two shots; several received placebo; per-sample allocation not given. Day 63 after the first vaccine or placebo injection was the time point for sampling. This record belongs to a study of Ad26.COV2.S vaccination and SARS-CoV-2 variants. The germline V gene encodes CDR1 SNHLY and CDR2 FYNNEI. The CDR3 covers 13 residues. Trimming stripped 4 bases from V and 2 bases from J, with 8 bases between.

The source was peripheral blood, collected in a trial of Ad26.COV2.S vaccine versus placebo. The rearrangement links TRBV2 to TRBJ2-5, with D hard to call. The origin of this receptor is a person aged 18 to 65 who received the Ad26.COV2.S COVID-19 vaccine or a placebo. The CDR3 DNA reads TGTGCCAGCAGTGGGGCGGTTCAAGAGACCCAGTACTTC. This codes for CASSGAVQETQYF.